Following are 18 T cell receptor beta chains from one sample sequenced in a study of molecular identifiers for immune sequencing clone quantification. TCRdb reprocessed the PCR reads via MiXCR and lists one record per CDR3 protein. The sample includes about 320,000 distinct CDR3 sequences, about a fifth seen only once; the top ten take about 0.79%. Sequencing was done on a sample of naive CD8+ T cells from blood, with Jurkat cell RNA spiked in. Subset defined: FACS-sorted CD8+CD4-CCR7+CD45RA+ naive T cells. The receptors stem from a human donor in good health. Some libraries in this study had Jurkat cell RNA spiked in.

This clonotype was recorded at least ten times. The CDR3 here is CASSQALQETQYF. The CDR3 DNA reads TGTGCCAGCAGCCAAGCACTACAAGAGACCCAGTACTTC. V gene TRBV14 combines with J gene TRBJ2-5; D unresolved. Between the trimmed V and J ends, which lost 1 base and 2 bases, there was a span of 5 bases. The CDR3 is 13 amino acids. Germline V lookup: CDR1 SGHDN, CDR2 FVKESK.

This clonotype was found many times. The chain has TRBV13 and TRBJ2-3, with D possibly matching TRBD1 (5 bases). Germline loops: CDR1 PRHDT, CDR2 FYEKMQ (reference sequence). The CDR3 length is 14 residues. V was trimmed by 3 bases and J by 0 bases, leaving 7 bases between them. Here the CDR3 DNA reads TGTGCCAGCAGCTTCGACAGTAGCACAGATACGCAGTATTTT. This translates into CASSFDSSTDTQYF.

This clonotype turned up a few times. V is TRBV7-9 and J is TRBJ1-1; D is undetermined. The V gene's germline CDR1 is SEHNR and CDR2 FQNEAQ (reference sequence). The CDR3 runs to 13 residues. V was shortened by 5 bases and J by 4 bases, with 11 bases between the two germline ends. CDR3 region: CASSPTLTTEAFF. The CDR3 DNA sequence: TGTGCCAGCAGCCCCACCCTCACCACTGAAGCTTTCTTT.

With regard to this clonotype: The junction does not match germline at one end; this may be a read error. The chain uses TRBV7-9 and TRBJ1-3, with D unclear. There are 15 residues in the CDR3. CDR1 and CDR2 from the germline V gene are SEHNR and FQNEAQ (reference sequence). In nucleotides, the CDR3 is TGTGCCAGCAGCTCTTTAAACAGAGATGGAGACACCATATATTTT. This translates into CASSSLNRDGDTIYF.

This chain links TRBV11-2 with TRBJ1-3; no definite D call. The CDR3 totals 15 residues. Germline CDR1 and CDR2: SGHAT and FQNNGV. Trimming cost V 1 base and J 0 bases, with 7 bases left between them. The CDR3 nucleotides read TGTGCCAGCAGCTTAGGGTCAGTCTCTGGAAACACCATATATTTT. Its translation is CASSLGSVSGNTIYF.

This clonotype was seen only a few times. This chain links TRBV18 with TRBJ2-7; D may be TRBD2 (6 bases). Between the trimmed V and J ends, which lost 3 bases and 3 bases, there was a span of 12 bases. This CDR3 comprises 14 residues. CDR1 KGHSH and CDR2 LQKENI come from the germline V gene. This CDR3 reads CASSPGLSDYEQYF. The CDR3 nucleotides read TGTGCCAGCTCACCCGGACTATCCGACTACGAGCAGTACTTC.

This clonotype was detected many times. The V gene is TRBV29-1, the J gene TRBJ2-5, with 9 bases that match TRBD1. There are 19 residues in the CDR3. Per the germline V gene, CDR1 is SQVTM and CDR2 is ANQGSEA. With 0 bases clipped from V and 5 bases from J, the junction kept 19 bases outside the gene matches. As DNA, the CDR3 is TGCAGCGTTGAAGATTTTGAAGGGACAGGGTCTCGAGCCCCCGAGACCCAGTACTTC. Its translation: CSVEDFEGTGSRAPETQYF.

This clonotype has ten or more counts. V usage is TRBV7-6 and J usage is TRBJ2-5; D gene ambiguous. The CDR3 runs 14 residues. The V end was cut by 1 base, the J end by 3 bases, with 9 bases between. Germline lookup yields CDR1 SGHVS and CDR2 FNYEAQ. The CDR3 bases are TGTGCCAGCAGCTTAGGCAGACCTGAAGAGACCCAGTACTTC. This sequence encodes CASSLGRPEETQYF.

This clonotype was detected a few times. The chain joins TRBV6-5 to TRBJ2-7; a weak D match, TRBD1 (6 bases). Germline lookup yields CDR1 MNHEY and CDR2 SVGAGI. V was shortened by 2 bases and J by 5 bases, with 13 bases between the two germline ends. CDR3 length equals 14 residues. The CDR3 DNA follows: TGTGCCAGCAGTTACGGGCAGGGGAGCCACGAGCAGTACTTC. Amino acids: CASSYGQGSHEQYF.

The V and J genes are TRBV6-2 or TRBV6-3 and TRBJ2-3, with 9 nucleotides matching TRBD2. Germline-derived CDR1 and CDR2 are MNHEY and SVGEGT. V shed 6 bases and J 1 base; nucleotides not matched to a gene: 26. This CDR3 has 22 residues. Here the CDR3 DNA reads TGTGCCAGCAGAAGGGACAGCCTCCTAGCGGGATCAACAGCCGTCGGCACAGATACGCAGTATTTT. Protein product: CASRRDSLLAGSTAVGTDTQYF.

This clonotype was counted ten times or more. One end of the junction varies from germline; a read error may be responsible. V gene TRBV6-5 combines with J gene TRBJ2-1; 14 bases agree with TRBD2. This CDR3 region has 14 residues. Germline values: CDR1 MNHEY, CDR2 SVGAGI. The CDR3 DNA is TGTGCCAGCAGCAAGACTAGCGGGAGGGCCCCCTACTCCTTT. It translates to CASSKTSGRAPYSF.

This clonotype was seen repeatedly, ten times or more. The chain is built from TRBV9 and TRBJ2-3, with 11 bases aligning to TRBD2. Looked up from germline, CDR1 is SGDLS and CDR2 is YYNGEE. After removal of 0 bases from V and 2 bases from J, the junction contained 5 bases not matched to a gene. The CDR3 has 17 residues. The CDR3 DNA reads as TGTGCCAGCAGCGTAGGACGGGGACTAGCGGACACAGATACGCAGTATTTT. Translating gives CASSVGRGLADTDTQYF.

With respect to this clonotype: A much larger clonotype is one base distant, so this may be a read error. This sequence joins TRBV6-2 or TRBV6-3 and TRBJ2-7; D is unresolved. CDR1 is MNHEY, CDR2 SVGEGT, per germline. V was cut by 8 bases and J by 5 bases, with 7 bases left in between. This CDR3 has 10 amino acids. This chain's CDR3 is CASGPHEQYF. DNA of the CDR3: TGTGCCAGCGGCCCCCACGAGCAGTACTTC.

This clonotype has ten or more counts. The CDR3 sequence is CSARRGLAGGRETQYF. Written as DNA, the CDR3 is TGCAGTGCTAGACGCGGACTAGCGGGGGGGCGAGAGACCCAGTACTTC. This rearrangement joins TRBV20-1 to TRBJ2-5; 15 bases agree with TRBD2. The trim removed 2 bases at V and 4 bases at J, leaving 5 bases unmatched. Germline V lookup: CDR1 DFQATT, CDR2 SNEGSKA (reference sequence). This CDR3 is 16 amino acids long.

In the case of this clonotype: The junction does not match germline at one end; this may be a read error. CDR3 protein: CASSFLPGLAGDNHRFSADMQYF. The CDR3 nucleotides read TGTGCCAGCAGCTTTTTACCGGGACTAGCGGGGGACAACCACAGGTTTTCCGCAGATATGCAGTATTTT. This chain connects TRBV7-9 to TRBJ2-3, with 14 bases that match TRBD2. The CDR3 spans 23 residues. In germline, CDR1 is SEHNR, CDR2 FQNEAQ (reference sequence).

This sequence joins TRBV20-1 and TRBJ2-3; a possible D gene is TRBD1 (6 bases). Germline values: CDR1 DFQATT, CDR2 SNEGSKA (reference sequence). Deletions cut 0 bases from V and 2 bases from J, with 18 bases between. This CDR3 contains 17 residues. CDR3 sequence reads: CSARELGARPDTDTQYF. CDR3 nucleotides: TGCAGTGCTAGAGAGTTGGGGGCCAGACCCGACACAGATACGCAGTATTTT.

This rearrangement joins TRBV28 to TRBJ1-5; TRBD1 aligns across 7 bases. Germline loops: CDR1 MDHEN, CDR2 SYDVKM. The CDR3 consists of 17 residues. The V and J ends lost 8 bases and 0 bases, in that order; junction bases with no gene match: 13. The CDR3 loop is CASLPQGGSYSNQPQHF. The CDR3 nucleotides read TGTGCCAGCCTCCCTCAGGGGGGGTCCTATAGCAATCAGCCCCAGCATTTT.

This clonotype was seen repeatedly, ten times or more. This chain joins TRBV27 and TRBJ2-4; D may be TRBD1 or TRBD2 (5 bases each). Germline V gene data show CDR1 as MNHEY and CDR2 as SMNVEV (reference sequence). This CDR3 contains 14 residues. V was shortened by 8 bases and J by 7 bases, with 18 bases between the two germline ends. CDR3 amino acids: CASAQRGGRNIQYF. The CDR3 bases are TGTGCCAGCGCGCAGAGGGGCGGAAGGAACATTCAGTACTTC.